The source of this T cell receptor (beta chain) is a study of blood T cell repertoires in COVID-19. Background on the study: Samples representing acute and convalescent COVID-19 were sourced from the United States, Italy and Spain. PBMCs, B-cell-depleted T cells, or T cells provided the cDNA or gDNA that made up the material.

Germline CDR1 and CDR2: SGHAT and FQNNGV. CDR3 length equals 12 residues. V was clipped by 2 bases and J by 2 bases, with 3 bases between them. Sequencing used immunoSEQ multiplex PCR; TCRdb keeps in-frame clones, though not all of them. The sample has around 33,000 clones; nearly 80% are singletons. The specimen sequenced was peripheral blood. This sequence was found in an older man with acute or convalescent COVID-19. The rearrangement joins TRBV11-2 to TRBJ1-1; D unclear. The CDR3 spells CASSLYNTEAFF. In DNA form, the CDR3 reads TGTGCCAGCAGCTTATATAACACTGAAGCTTTCTTT.